The 28 T cell receptor beta chains below all came from one sample that was sequenced in a study of T cell changes during pregnancy in multiple sclerosis. The method was immunoSEQ multiplex PCR; TCRdb's version includes in-frame clones alone and lacks a portion of them. The sample gives about 68,000 clones, around 90% of which show up once; roughly 0.87% is in the top ten. Sample: peripheral blood, taken in the second trimester of pregnancy. The receptors stem from a female donor with multiple sclerosis, enrolled in a pregnancy study.

CDR3 loop: CASRGGGSYNEQFF. The CDR3 DNA sequence: TGTGCCAGCCGGGGAGGGGGGTCCTACAATGAGCAGTTCTTC. The V call is TRBV7-2, the J call TRBJ2-1; D might be TRBD2 (7 bases). Per germline, CDR1 SGHTA and CDR2 FQGNSA. Trimming left V 8 bases short and J 1 base short, with 12 bases between. The length of the CDR3 is 14 residues.

The gene calls are TRBV27 and TRBJ2-1, with TRBD2 matching 10 bases. V lost 6 bases to trimming and J lost 7 bases; unmatched junction nucleotides: 12. This CDR3 region has 16 residues. Germline V gives CDR1 MNHEY, CDR2 SMNVEV (reference sequence). The DNA of the CDR3 is TGTGCCAGCAGGCGAGAAACTAGCGGGGACTATAATGAGCAGTTCTTC. Protein product: CASRRETSGDYNEQFF.

This clone was seen a few times. The rearrangement links TRBV4-1 to TRBJ1-2; D remains unclear. The germline V and J ends were trimmed by 0 bases and 4 bases, with 15 bases remaining between them. The CDR3 has 16 residues. CDR1 and CDR2 from the germline V gene are MGHRA and YSYEKL. CDR3 DNA sequence: TGCGCCAGCAGCCAAGATGAGCGATTAGGTGGCTATGGCTACACCTTC. Amino acid sequence: CASSQDERLGGYGYTF.

The rearrangement uses TRBV18 and TRBJ2-1; 8 nucleotides line up with TRBD1. Trimming at V came to 0 bases and at J to 5 bases, leaving 3 bases not matched to a gene. This CDR3 region has 15 residues. The germline V gene encodes CDR1 KGHSH and CDR2 LQKENI. The CDR3 protein is CASSPPGQANNEQFF. DNA for the CDR3: TGTGCCAGCTCACCACCGGGACAGGCAAACAATGAGCAGTTCTTC.

This rearrangement joins TRBV25-1 to TRBJ2-3; 8 nucleotides line up with TRBD2. The CDR3 length is 13 residues. Germline lookup yields CDR1 MGHDK and CDR2 SYGVNS. The V and J ends lost 4 bases and 3 bases, in that order; junction bases with no gene match: 0. The DNA of the CDR3 is TGTGCCAGCAGTGCGGGGGGGACAGATACGCAGTATTTT. Amino acids: CASSAGGTDTQYF.

V gene TRBV18 combines with J gene TRBJ2-7, with 10 bases identical to TRBD1. CDR3 size: 15 residues. Germline CDR1 and CDR2: KGHSH and LQKENI. Trimming removed 6 bases from V and 2 bases from J; junction bases left unmatched: 7. The CDR3 spells CASSGGQGVTYEQYF. In DNA, the CDR3 is TGTGCCAGCTCTGGAGGACAGGGGGTAACCTACGAGCAGTACTTC.

The chain has TRBV28 and TRBJ1-6; D is undetermined. Germline lookup yields CDR1 MDHEN and CDR2 SYDVKM. The CDR3 spans 12 residues. Trimming stripped 5 bases from V and 7 bases from J, with 6 bases between. CDR3 coding DNA: TGTGCCAGCAGTGGCCCAAATTCACCCCTCCACTTT. This translates into CASSGPNSPLHF.

This clone was seen only a few times. The chain couples TRBV7-9 to TRBJ1-1, with D hard to call. The CDR3 consists of 13 residues. V shed 1 base and J shed 6 bases, with 9 bases lying between them. Per the germline V gene, CDR1 is SEHNR and CDR2 is FQNEAQ (reference sequence). CDR3 nucleotides: TGTGCCAGCAGCTTAGGTGGGAGAGCTGAAGCTTTCTTT. The encoded protein is CASSLGGRAEAFF. The variable domain in full, completed from reference TRBV7-9 and TRBJ1-1, reads DTGVSQNPRHKITKRGQNVTFRCDPISEHNRLYWYRQTLGQGPEFLTYFQNEAQLEKSRLLSDRFSAERPKGSFSTLEIQRTEQGDSAMYLCASSLGGRAEAFFGQGTRLTVV.

The chain combines TRBV11-2 with TRBJ2-7, with 8 bases identical to TRBD2. The CDR3 is made up of 15 amino acids. Germline V gene lookup returns CDR1 SGHAT and CDR2 FQNNGV. J lost 2 bases, V lost 0 bases, and 3 bases had no gene match. CDR3: CASSLDILAAYEQYF. The CDR3 nucleotides are TGTGCCAGCAGCTTAGATATACTAGCGGCCTACGAGCAGTACTTC.

Only one count was recorded for this clone. The V gene is TRBV6-4, the J gene TRBJ2-2; no firm D call. Trimming removed 0 bases from V and 7 bases from J, with 6 bases in between. This CDR3 is built from 13 residues. Per germline, CDR1 MRHNA and CDR2 SNTAGT. In DNA form, the CDR3 reads TGTGCCAGCAGTGACTCCACTCACGGGGAGCTGTTTTTT. The encoded protein is CASSDSTHGELFF.

V gene TRBV6-4 combines with J gene TRBJ2-3, with D hard to call. The CDR3 has 14 amino acids. In germline, CDR1 is MRHNA, CDR2 SNTAGT. Trimming pared 6 bases from V and 4 bases from J, leaving 14 bases between. The CDR3: CASRLELSSDTQYF. The CDR3 DNA follows: TGTGCCAGCAGGTTAGAACTTAGCTCAGATACGCAGTATTTT.

J is TRBJ2-5 and V is TRBV14; D is perhaps TRBD1 (5 bases). This CDR3 contains 12 residues. V was clipped by 1 base and J by 9 bases, with 9 bases between them. The V gene's germline CDR1 is SGHDN and CDR2 FVKESK. CDR3 coding DNA: TGTGCCAGCAGCCAAGTTGGGGCCTCCCAGTACTTC. This gives the protein CASSQVGASQYF.

This chain connects TRBV11-3 to TRBJ1-1; 12 bases fit TRBD1. The trim removed 5 bases at V and 4 bases at J, leaving 8 bases unmatched. The CDR3 is 16 amino acids. Germline V lookup: CDR1 SGHNT, CDR2 YENEEA. The chain's CDR3 is CASSLGTGGLSTEAFF. DNA for the CDR3: TGTGCCAGCAGCCTAGGGACAGGGGGCTTAAGCACTGAAGCTTTCTTT.

This clone was recorded once. V and J are TRBV19 and TRBJ1-5, with 12 positions matching TRBD1. V shed 6 bases, J shed 2 bases, and the junction held 11 bases outside the gene matches. This CDR3 is built from 18 residues. CDR1 and CDR2 from the germline V gene are LNHDA and SQIVND (reference sequence). The CDR3 DNA is TGTGCCAGTAGCCCCGGGACAGGGGGCGGATATGGCAATCAGCCCCAGCATTTT. It codes for CASSPGTGGGYGNQPQHF.

The chain links TRBV5-8 to TRBJ1-1; D not resolved. Trimming stripped 4 bases from V and 7 bases from J, with 14 bases between. This CDR3 region has 13 residues. Germline lookup yields CDR1 SGHTS and CDR2 YDEGEE. The CDR3 DNA follows: TGTGCCAGCAGCCCACTCGGGAGGGATGAAGCTTTCTTT. Its translation is CASSPLGRDEAFF. Together with reference TRBV5-8 and TRBJ1-1, the CDR3 gives the full variable domain: EAGVTQSPTHLIKTRGQQATLRCSPISGHTSVYWYQQALGLGLQFLLWYDEGEERNRGNFPPRFSGRQFPNYSSELNVNALELEDSALYLCASSPLGRDEAFFGQGTRLTVV.

The chain couples TRBV9 to TRBJ2-5, with 9 bases fitting TRBD2. Trimming removed 4 bases from V and 5 bases from J; junction bases left unmatched: 9. This CDR3 has 15 amino acids. Germline assignment: CDR1 SGDLS and CDR2 YYNGEE. The CDR3 protein is CASSPGTSPRETQYF. The CDR3 DNA sequence: TGTGCCAGCAGCCCAGGGACTAGCCCGCGCGAGACCCAGTACTTC.

The chain is built from TRBV19 and TRBJ1-6; TRBD1 aligns across 7 bases. The CDR3 consists of 15 residues. V lost 5 bases, J lost 9 bases, and 10 bases stayed unmatched. Per germline, CDR1 LNHDA and CDR2 SQIVND (reference sequence). CDR3 in amino acids: CASSALGQKGSPLHF. CDR3 nucleotide sequence: TGTGCCAGTAGTGCGTTGGGACAGAAAGGTTCACCCCTCCACTTT.

The CDR3: CASSGSTGHGLNSPLHF. DNA for the CDR3: TGTGCCAGCAGCGGAAGTACGGGACACGGCCTGAATTCACCCCTCCACTTT. This rearrangement joins TRBV9 to TRBJ1-6, with D maybe TRBD1 (6 bases). Germline CDR1 SGDLS, CDR2 YYNGEE. This CDR3 spans 17 amino acids. V shed 3 bases and J shed 7 bases, with 20 bases lying between them.

The chain uses TRBV6-6 and TRBJ1-5, with 8 nucleotides matching TRBD1. V gave up 7 bases and J gave up 4 bases; unmatched junction bases: 3. The length of the CDR3 is 13 residues. Germline V CDR1 and CDR2: MNHNY, SVGAGI (reference sequence). The CDR3 sequence is CASKRQGNQPQHF. CDR3 in DNA: TGTGCCAGCAAACGACAGGGGAATCAGCCCCAGCATTTT.

In DNA, the CDR3 is TGTGCTAGTGGTTTGGCCCCGGGACTCCCCCTAGGCTACACCTTC. Amino acid sequence: CASGLAPGLPLGYTF. This chain links TRBV12-5 with TRBJ1-2; tentatively, D is TRBD1 (5 bases). The CDR3 length is 15 residues. The V end lost 1 base, the J end lost 8 bases, and 17 bases lay between the germline ends. Germline V gene lookup returns CDR1 LGHNT and CDR2 FRNRAP.

The chain uses TRBV5-4 and TRBJ1-2; possible D gene TRBD1, 5 bases. V was shortened by 0 bases and J by 5 bases, with 8 bases between the two germline ends. The germline gives CDR1 SGHNT, CDR2 YYREEE (reference sequence). The CDR3 covers 13 residues. The CDR3 bases are TGTGCCAGCAGCTTGGCGGGGGGGTATGGCTACACCTTC. Encoded protein: CASSLAGGYGYTF.

V is TRBV5-4 and J is TRBJ2-3; D is possibly TRBD2 (7 bases). In germline, CDR1 is SGHNT, CDR2 YYREEE (reference sequence). V was shortened by 6 bases and J by 6 bases, with 17 bases between the two germline ends. The CDR3 extends over 14 amino acids. The chain's CDR3 is CASTIGGALDTQYF. The CDR3 nucleotides read TGTGCCAGCACCATAGGGGGGGCCTTGGATACGCAGTATTTT.

This clone was counted once. This chain connects TRBV7-3 to TRBJ2-2, with 8 bases identical to TRBD1. With 5 bases clipped from V and 7 bases from J, the junction kept 6 bases outside the gene matches. This CDR3 comprises 14 residues. Germline CDR1 SGHTA, CDR2 FQGTGA. CDR3 nucleotides: TGTGCCAGCAGCCCGACAGGGGCGAACGGGGAGCTGTTTTTT. Its protein product is CASSPTGANGELFF.

The chain uses TRBV4-3 and TRBJ2-2, with D unresolved. The CDR3 length is 17 residues. Germline V gene sequence: CDR1 LGHNA, CDR2 YSLEER. The V gene lost 0 bases and the J gene lost 0 bases, with 11 bases spanning the gap. In DNA form, the CDR3 reads TGCGCCAGCAGCCAAGACTCCAGGTTTCCGAACACCGGGGAGCTGTTTTTT. Translating it yields CASSQDSRFPNTGELFF.

This clone was detected once. The chain links TRBV11-2 to TRBJ2-7, with TRBD1 identical over 7 bases. Germline lookup yields CDR1 SGHAT and CDR2 FQNNGV. The CDR3 spans 15 residues. The trim removed 5 bases at V and 3 bases at J, leaving 10 bases unmatched. The CDR3 DNA is TGTGCCAGCAGCAGTTTACCGGGACAGTACTACGAGCAGTACTTC. It yields the protein CASSSLPGQYYEQYF.

V and J are TRBV7-2 and TRBJ1-6, with 7 bases lining up with TRBD1. V lost 3 bases, J lost 5 bases, and 4 bases stayed unmatched. This CDR3 region has 15 residues. The germline V gene encodes CDR1 SGHTA and CDR2 FQGNSA. The CDR3 region is CASSFSGTDNSPLHF. CDR3 nucleotide sequence: TGTGCCAGCAGCTTCTCCGGGACAGATAATTCACCCCTCCACTTT.

The J gene is TRBJ2-7, the V gene TRBV14; 8 nucleotides line up with TRBD2. Losses at the gene ends were 2 bases for V and 0 bases for J; bases not matched to a gene: 12. The CDR3 spans 18 residues. The germline V gene encodes CDR1 SGHDN and CDR2 FVKESK. In DNA, the CDR3 is TGTGCCAGCAGCCAATCCAGATCTAGCGGGCCCAGCTCCTACGAGCAGTACTTC. It is translated as CASSQSRSSGPSSYEQYF.

The sample holds one count of this clone. The V gene is TRBV28, the J gene TRBJ1-2, with unresolved D. The germline V gene encodes CDR1 MDHEN and CDR2 SYDVKM. Between the trimmed V and J ends, which lost 3 bases and 0 bases, there was a span of 11 bases. The CDR3 contains 15 residues. Here the CDR3 DNA reads TGTGCCAGCAGTTTTCTGAGATCATCTAACTATGGCTACACCTTC. Amino acids: CASSFLRSSNYGYTF.